One and the same sample provided the 27 T cell receptor beta chains below, sequenced in a study of response to subunit inactivated influenza vaccine. TCRdb fed the RT-PCR reads into MiXCR, producing one record per CDR3 protein. This sample has around 520,000 distinct CDR3 sequences, with about 10% found just once. Sequencing was performed on PBMCs from blood, taken on the day of vaccination. The receptors shown here come from a man aged 45 to 65 who received an inactivated influenza vaccine.

This clonotype was seen a few times. The CDR3 loop is CASSIVRPRTGTGYEQYF. Written as DNA, the CDR3 is TGTGCCAGCAGCATCGTAAGGCCCAGGACCGGGACAGGCTACGAGCAGTACTTC. The chain employs TRBV5-6 and TRBJ2-7, with 8 bases identical to TRBD1. In germline, CDR1 is SGHDT, CDR2 YYEEEE. The V gene end was trimmed by 4 bases and the J gene end by 3 bases; junction bases not matched to a gene: 18. The CDR3 loop spans 18 amino acids.

Many counts were recorded for this clonotype. This sequence joins TRBV27 and TRBJ2-1; TRBD2 matches at 7 bases. This CDR3 region has 16 residues. V lost 5 bases, J lost 0 bases, and 7 bases stayed unmatched. Per the germline V gene, CDR1 is MNHEY and CDR2 is SMNVEV (reference sequence). This CDR3 reads CASSPLGGSSYNEQFF. CDR3 in DNA: TGTGCCAGCAGTCCATTGGGCGGGAGCTCCTACAATGAGCAGTTCTTC.

This clonotype showed up just a few times. The gene calls are TRBV7-9 and TRBJ2-2; no clear D. This CDR3 has 14 residues. Trimming shortened V by 1 base and J by 4 bases, and 7 bases separated the two germline ends. Germline CDR1 reads SEHNR; CDR2 reads FQNEAQ (reference sequence). CDR3 in DNA: TGTGCCAGCAGCTTAGGATCTGTCACCGGGGAGCTGTTTTTT. It is translated as CASSLGSVTGELFF.

On this clonotype itself: A single base separates this from a much larger clone, so it may be a read error. The J gene is TRBJ2-5, the V gene TRBV6-2 or TRBV6-3; D is uncertain. There are 12 residues in the CDR3. The V and J ends lost 0 bases and 5 bases respectively, with 4 bases between them. The V gene's germline CDR1 is MNHEY and CDR2 SVGEGT. The CDR3 loop is CASSYSMETQYF. DNA of the CDR3: TGTGCCAGCAGTTACTCGATGGAGACCCAGTACTTC.

This rearrangement joins TRBV20-1 to TRBJ2-1; 9 bases are a match to TRBD1. The V segment lost 0 bases and the J segment 4 bases; nucleotides outside the gene matches: 4. The V gene's germline CDR1 is DFQATT and CDR2 SNEGSKA (reference sequence). The CDR3 covers 15 residues. For the CDR3, the DNA is TGCAGTGCTAGAGATCCCGACAGGGGGTACAATGAGCAGTTCTTC. It is translated as CSARDPDRGYNEQFF.

This chain joins TRBV29-1 and TRBJ2-1; TRBD1 matches at 7 bases. This CDR3 has 14 residues. Trimming removed 6 bases from V and 3 bases from J; junction bases left unmatched: 8. Germline lookup yields CDR1 SQVTM and CDR2 ANQGSEA. The CDR3 spells CSVDDRALYNEQFF. The CDR3 nucleotides read TGCAGCGTGGACGACAGGGCCCTCTACAATGAGCAGTTCTTC.

This clonotype showed up just a few times. The rearrangement uses TRBV20-1 and TRBJ2-1, with D possibly matching TRBD2 (6 bases). The CDR3 extends over 15 amino acids. V gave up 2 bases and J gave up 3 bases, with 14 bases separating them. Per the germline V gene, CDR1 is DFQATT and CDR2 is SNEGSKA (reference sequence). CDR3 residues: CSARPTRGRYNEQFF. Written as DNA, the CDR3 is TGCAGTGCTAGACCTACGCGGGGCCGCTACAATGAGCAGTTCTTC.

This clonotype was counted between two and nine times. The V and J genes are TRBV7-9 and TRBJ2-7; 8 nucleotides align to TRBD2. Trimming cost V 6 bases and J 2 bases; bases outside gene matches: 6. Germline V CDR1 and CDR2: SEHNR, FQNEAQ (reference sequence). CDR3 length: 14 residues. CDR3 protein: CASREAGGTYEQYF. Here the CDR3 DNA reads TGTGCCAGCAGGGAGGCGGGAGGAACCTACGAGCAGTACTTC.

This sequence joins TRBV7-2 and TRBJ2-7, with D hard to call. V was clipped by 3 bases and J by 1 base, with 10 bases between them. The CDR3 spans 14 residues. Germline V gene data show CDR1 as SGHTA and CDR2 as FQGNSA. The CDR3 DNA is TGTGCCAGCAGCTTCTCGCAGGAATCCTACGAGCAGTACTTC. Protein sequence: CASSFSQESYEQYF.

The chain recombines TRBV29-1 with TRBJ2-1; D not certain. The germline V gene has CDR1 SQVTM and CDR2 ANQGSEA. The CDR3 covers 14 residues. The V end was cut by 4 bases, the J end by 3 bases, with 13 bases between. CDR3 region: CSVGLLIIYNEQFF. The CDR3 region has the DNA TGCAGCGTTGGGCTACTAATAATCTACAATGAGCAGTTCTTC.

This clonotype came up a few times. V gene TRBV24-1 combines with J gene TRBJ1-2; no clear D gene. Germline CDR1 and CDR2: KGHDR and SFDVKD. V was pared by 2 bases and J by 4 bases, with 10 bases between. The CDR3 sequence is 14 residues long. The CDR3 coding sequence is TGTGCCACCAGTGATTCTTACTGGGGCTATGGCTACACCTTC. Translating gives CATSDSYWGYGYTF.

V usage is TRBV18 and J usage is TRBJ2-5; the match to TRBD2 covers 9 bases. Germline CDR1 is KGHSH and CDR2 is LQKENI. The CDR3 length is 15 residues. V gave up 0 bases and J gave up 6 bases; unmatched junction bases: 5. This CDR3 reads CASSPPSGGTKTQYF. CDR3 nucleotides: TGTGCCAGCTCACCACCGAGCGGGGGGACGAAGACCCAGTACTTC. Drawing the rest from reference TRBV18 and TRBJ2-5, the complete variable domain is NAGVMQNPRHLVRRRGQEARLRCSPMKGHSHVYWYRQLPEEGLKFMVYLQKENIIDESGMPKERFSAEFPKEGPSILRIQQVVRGDSAAYFCASSPPSGGTKTQYFGPGTRLLVL.

The V call is TRBV20-1, the J call TRBJ1-6; no clear D gene. This CDR3 spans 14 amino acids. Germline V gene sequence: CDR1 DFQATT, CDR2 SNEGSKA (reference sequence). Trimming took off 2 bases at V and 7 bases at J, with 12 bases between the two ends. The CDR3 nucleotides are TGCAGTGCTAGAAGGTTAGGCAGCAATTCACCCCTCCACTTT. Protein sequence: CSARRLGSNSPLHF.

This chain links TRBV4-1 with TRBJ2-3; 8 positions match TRBD2. CDR1 and CDR2 (germline): MGHRA, YSYEKL. This CDR3 comprises 16 residues. The V and J ends lost 1 base and 1 base, in that order; junction bases with no gene match: 4. The CDR3 loop reads CASSQALRGGTDTQYF. For the CDR3, the DNA is TGCGCCAGCAGCCAAGCTTTGCGGGGGGGCACAGATACGCAGTATTTT.

This clonotype appeared a few times. V usage is TRBV5-1 and J usage is TRBJ2-1, with TRBD2 matching over 9 bases. The CDR3 extends over 16 amino acids. V lost 3 bases and J lost 2; bases outside the gene matches: 6. Germline V lookup: CDR1 SGHRS, CDR2 YFSETQ. Here the CDR3 DNA reads TGCGCCAGCAGCTCGACTAGCGGTCAGACCTACAATGAGCAGTTCTTC. It codes for CASSSTSGQTYNEQFF.

The V and J genes are TRBV9 and TRBJ2-2, with no clear D. The CDR3 extends over 14 amino acids. Per the germline V gene, CDR1 is SGDLS and CDR2 is YYNGEE. Between the trimmed V and J ends, which lost 0 bases and 7 bases, there was a span of 10 bases. The CDR3 DNA reads TGTGCCAGCAGCGTAGTTCCGGAGCACGGGGAGCTGTTTTTT. This codes for CASSVVPEHGELFF.

The chain links TRBV28 to TRBJ1-2; tentatively, D is TRBD1 (5 bases). There are 13 residues in the CDR3. Germline V lookup: CDR1 MDHEN, CDR2 SYDVKM. The V end was cut by 7 bases, the J end by 5 bases, with 14 bases between. CDR3 in DNA: TGTGCCAGCACCCGGGGACGGCTTTATGGCTACACCTTC. Residues: CASTRGRLYGYTF.

This clonotype was picked up a small number of times. The V and J genes are TRBV20-1 and TRBJ2-1; D remains ambiguous. Looked up from germline, CDR1 is DFQATT and CDR2 is SNEGSKA (reference sequence). Trimming took off 0 bases at V and 3 bases at J, with 6 bases between the two ends. CDR3 length: 13 amino acids. The CDR3 loop reads CSARDRNYNEQFF. CDR3 sequence (DNA): TGCAGTGCTAGAGATCGGAACTACAATGAGCAGTTCTTC.

This clonotype was seen more than once but under ten times. The V call is TRBV29-1, the J call TRBJ1-2, with 12 bases that match TRBD1. Germline values: CDR1 SQVTM, CDR2 ANQGSEA. The CDR3 has 16 residues. The V gene end was trimmed by 4 bases and the J gene end by 2 bases; junction bases not matched to a gene: 8. The CDR3 protein is CSVGFGTGGGNYGYTF. The CDR3 DNA sequence: TGCAGCGTTGGGTTCGGGACAGGGGGCGGCAACTATGGCTACACCTTC.

This rearrangement joins TRBV29-1 to TRBJ2-5; D is unclear. Germline V gene data show CDR1 as SQVTM and CDR2 as ANQGSEA. Deletions cut 7 bases from V and 5 bases from J, with 11 bases between. CDR3 length: 11 residues. This CDR3 is CSGGSLETQYF. CDR3 coding DNA: TGCAGCGGGGGATCTCTGGAGACCCAGTACTTC.

The rearrangement links TRBV19 to TRBJ2-2; D uncertain. V lost 6 bases and J lost 5, with 19 bases in between. This CDR3 region has 16 residues. CDR1 and CDR2 from the germline V gene are LNHDA and SQIVND (reference sequence). CDR3: CASRNSDKRWTGELFF. The CDR3 region has the DNA TGTGCCAGTAGAAATTCAGACAAGAGGTGGACCGGGGAGCTGTTTTTT. The whole variable domain, remainder taken from reference TRBV19 and TRBJ2-2, is DGGITQSPKYLFRKEGQNVTLSCEQNLNHDAMYWYRQDPGQGLRLIYYSQIVNDFQKGDIAEGYSVSREKKESFPLTVTSAQKNPTAFYLCASRNSDKRWTGELFFGEGSRLTVL.

This clonotype was observed a few times. The V gene is TRBV29-1, the J gene TRBJ2-1; 10 bases map to TRBD2. The CDR3 is made up of 16 amino acids. The germline V gene encodes CDR1 SQVTM and CDR2 ANQGSEA. With 6 bases clipped from V and 7 bases from J, the junction kept 15 bases outside the gene matches. CDR3 DNA: TGCAGCGTCGAACGAGCGGGAGGGTTGATGTTGAATGAGCAGTTCTTC. Residues: CSVERAGGLMLNEQFF.

Of note for this clonotype: The junction shows a germline mismatch at one end, possibly a read error. The chain couples TRBV10-3 to TRBJ2-2; TRBD2 agrees at 9 bases. Germline V gene lookup returns CDR1 ENHRY and CDR2 SYGVKD. The CDR3 is 14 amino acids. This CDR3 is CAISASGNSGELFF. The CDR3 region has the DNA TGTGCCATCAGTGCTAGCGGGAACTCCGGGGAGCTGTTTTTT.

This chain uses TRBV11-2 with TRBJ1-5, with D possibly being TRBD1 (5 bases). Germline V gives CDR1 SGHAT, CDR2 FQNNGV. The length of the CDR3 is 17 residues. V lost 0 bases, J lost 0 bases, and 12 bases lay in between. DNA for the CDR3: TGTGCCAGCAGCTTAGAGGGGACGGGGTATAGCAATCAGCCCCAGCATTTT. Its translation: CASSLEGTGYSNQPQHF.

This chain joins TRBV29-1 and TRBJ2-1; 10 nucleotides agree with TRBD2. CDR1 and CDR2 (germline): SQVTM, ANQGSEA. CDR3 length equals 15 residues. Unmatched junction bases numbered 9, after V lost 4 bases and J lost 6 bases. The CDR3 sequence is CSVVRVAGGPNEQFF. In DNA form, the CDR3 reads TGCAGCGTTGTTCGGGTAGCGGGAGGACCCAATGAGCAGTTCTTC.

The rearrangement uses TRBV3-1 and TRBJ2-3; D is perhaps TRBD2 (6 bases). CDR1 is LGHDT and CDR2 is YNNKEL in the germline V gene (reference sequence). The CDR3 spans 16 residues. The ends were cut back, 0 bases at V and 2 bases at J, with 12 bases in the middle. The CDR3 loop reads CASSQEGLLYTDTQYF. CDR3 nucleotides: TGTGCCAGCAGCCAAGAAGGACTACTATACACAGATACGCAGTATTTT.

V and J are TRBV25-1 and TRBJ2-3; D gene unclear. Trimming left V 6 bases short and J 0 bases short, with 7 bases between. Germline V gene data show CDR1 as MGHDK and CDR2 as SYGVNS. The CDR3 spans 13 residues. For the CDR3, the DNA is TGTGCCAGCAGACAGTTCAGCACAGATACGCAGTATTTT. The encoded protein is CASRQFSTDTQYF.